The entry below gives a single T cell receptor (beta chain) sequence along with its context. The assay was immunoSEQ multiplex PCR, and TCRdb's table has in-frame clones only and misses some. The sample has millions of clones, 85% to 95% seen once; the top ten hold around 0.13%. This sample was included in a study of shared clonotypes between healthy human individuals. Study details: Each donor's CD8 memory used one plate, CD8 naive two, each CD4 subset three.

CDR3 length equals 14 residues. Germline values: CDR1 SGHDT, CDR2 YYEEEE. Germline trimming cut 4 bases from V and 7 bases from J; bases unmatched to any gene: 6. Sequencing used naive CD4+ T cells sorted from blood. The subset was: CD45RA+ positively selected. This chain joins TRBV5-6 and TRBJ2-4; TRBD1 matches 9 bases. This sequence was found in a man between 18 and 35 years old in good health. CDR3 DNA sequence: TGTGCCAGCAGCCTAGGGACAGGGTGGAACATTCAGTACTTC. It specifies CASSLGTGWNIQYF.